This T cell receptor beta chain is from a study of Ad26.COV2.S vaccination and SARS-CoV-2 variants. The CDR3 has 16 residues. V lost 0 bases and J lost 6, with 14 bases in between. CDR1 and CDR2 from the germline V gene are KGHSH and LQKENI. Some clones are missing from TCRdb's copy, which holds only in-frame ones; the method was immunoSEQ multiplex PCR. The table lists about 320,000 clones, around 83% of them singletons, with 1.9% in the top ten. This clone was seen a few times. As to treatment: about 20 received Ad26.COV2.S at low or high dose, single or two shots; 5 received placebo; per-sample allocation not given. After the first vaccine or placebo injection, samples were drawn on day 63.

The chain has TRBV18 and TRBJ2-2; unclear D gene. This TCR came from a person between 18 and 65 years old who received the Ad26.COV2.S COVID-19 vaccine or a placebo. The sequenced sample was peripheral blood, obtained in a trial of Ad26.COV2.S vaccine versus placebo. CDR3 sequence reads: CASSPPSGPLSGELFF. DNA of the CDR3: TGTGCCAGCTCACCACCCTCAGGTCCGCTGTCCGGGGAGCTGTTTTTT.